The 26 T cell receptor beta chains below all came from one sample that was sequenced in a study of shared clonotypes between healthy human individuals. Assay: immunoSEQ multiplex PCR; the TCRdb copy retains only in-frame clones and omits some. The sample has about 2.1 million clones, approximately 92% seen once. In the naive CD8 group, cells lacked CD45RO and were positively selected for CCR7, so terminally differentiated effector memory CD45RA+ cells were left out. The sample taken for sequencing was naive CD8+ T cells from PBMCs. The receptors stem from a man younger than 35 in good health. Some clones in this sample may be carry-over from other donors' samples.

This clone was recorded once. The rearrangement uses TRBV7-9 and TRBJ2-1, with D uncertain. The length of the CDR3 is 13 residues. The germline V gene encodes CDR1 SEHNR and CDR2 FQNEAQ (reference sequence). Deletions cut 5 bases from V and 3 bases from J, with 8 bases between. This CDR3 reads CASSPNGYNEQFF. The DNA for the CDR3 is TGTGCCAGCAGCCCGAATGGCTACAATGAGCAGTTCTTC.

J is TRBJ2-5 and V is TRBV5-6; 7 bases line up with TRBD1. There are 17 residues in the CDR3. With 0 bases clipped from V and 1 base from J, the junction kept 9 bases outside the gene matches. Per the germline V gene, CDR1 is SGHDT and CDR2 is YYEEEE. The CDR3 nucleotides read TGTGCCAGCAGCTTGGCCCGGGACAGCATATTCCAAGAGACCCAGTACTTC. Translation gives CASSLARDSIFQETQYF.

The chain joins TRBV13 to TRBJ2-7, with 7 nucleotides matching TRBD1. From germline, CDR1 is PRHDT and CDR2 FYEKMQ (reference sequence). J lost 3 bases, V lost 4 bases, and 6 bases had no gene match. The CDR3 runs 14 residues. The CDR3 coding sequence is TGTGCCAGCAGCTCCACGGGACAGTACTACGAGCAGTACTTC. It yields the protein CASSSTGQYYEQYF.

The count of this clone is one. The chain joins TRBV5-1 to TRBJ2-5; 8 positions agree with TRBD1. The CDR3 has 16 amino acids. Unmatched junction bases numbered 12, after V lost 5 bases and J lost 3 bases. Germline V CDR1 and CDR2: SGHRS, YFSETQ. CDR3 nucleotides: TGCGCCAGCAGTAAATACCCCGACAGGGGCGAAGAGACCCAGTACTTC. This translates into CASSKYPDRGEETQYF.

The chain links TRBV19 to TRBJ1-1, with 7 nucleotides matching TRBD1. Germline V gives CDR1 LNHDA, CDR2 SQIVND (reference sequence). The CDR3 has 11 residues. V trimming: 4 bases; J trimming: 13 bases; junction bases outside the gene matches: 6. CDR3 sequence reads: CASSRGNRGFF. In DNA, the CDR3 is TGTGCCAGTAGTAGAGGGAACAGGGGTTTCTTT.

The chain is built from TRBV15 and TRBJ2-7, with 9 positions matching TRBD1. V lost 3 bases and J lost 6; bases outside the gene matches: 9. The CDR3 is made up of 15 amino acids. Germline V lookup: CDR1 LNHNV, CDR2 YYDKDF (reference sequence). CDR3 sequence: CATSSIEGQGFEQYF. CDR3 bases: TGTGCCACCAGCAGTATTGAGGGACAGGGATTCGAGCAGTACTTC.

Note on this clone: Other DNA sequences in the sample encode the same CDR3. The genes are TRBV9 and TRBJ2-2; 9 positions agree with TRBD1. The ends lost 3 bases at V and 7 bases at J; junction bases unmatched: 4. This CDR3 is 14 amino acids long. The germline V gene encodes CDR1 SGDLS and CDR2 YYNGEE. The CDR3 DNA is TGTGCCAGCAGCGCGGGACAGGGTGGCGGGGAGCTGTTTTTT. Translated, it gives CASSAGQGGGELFF.

V is TRBV2 and J is TRBJ2-7, with D perhaps matching TRBD1 (5 bases). The V end was cut by 4 bases, the J end by 3 bases, with 16 bases between. The CDR3 is made up of 15 amino acids. Germline V CDR1 and CDR2: SNHLY, FYNNEI. This CDR3 is CASSARTAGYYEQYF. The CDR3 DNA reads TGTGCCAGCAGTGCCAGGACCGCAGGGTACTACGAGCAGTACTTC.

The chain employs TRBV5-1 and TRBJ2-1; 10 nucleotides match TRBD2. The CDR3 runs 16 residues. From germline, CDR1 is SGHRS and CDR2 YFSETQ. V was pared by 4 bases and J by 2 bases, with 6 bases of the junction left unmatched. The CDR3 DNA is TGCGCCAGCAGCCCCCGAACTAGCGGGACCTACAATGAGCAGTTCTTC. This codes for CASSPRTSGTYNEQFF.

The chain uses TRBV5-8 and TRBJ2-5, with no clear D. CDR3 size: 11 residues. The V end lost 1 base, the J end lost 5 bases, and 3 bases lay between the germline ends. Germline CDR1 SGHTS, CDR2 YDEGEE. Written as DNA, the CDR3 is TGTGCCAGCAGCTTGCTGGAGACCCAGTACTTC. It is translated as CASSLLETQYF.

The chain recombines TRBV28 with TRBJ1-5; D might be TRBD1 (6 bases). V lost 3 bases, J lost 7 bases, and 10 bases lay in between. Germline V gene data show CDR1 as MDHEN and CDR2 as SYDVKM. The CDR3 consists of 13 residues. The DNA of the CDR3 is TGTGCCAGCAGTTTCAGGGGAGAACAGCCCCAGCATTTT. Translation gives CASSFRGEQPQHF.

On this clone: The identical CDR3 is also encoded by other nucleotide sequences in the sample. The chain recombines TRBV7-9 with TRBJ2-1; D perhaps matches TRBD2 (6 bases). The CDR3 contains 15 residues. Trimming stripped 1 base from V and 3 bases from J, with 10 bases between. Germline V gene lookup returns CDR1 SEHNR and CDR2 FQNEAQ (reference sequence). CDR3 coding DNA: TGTGCCAGCAGCTTAGGGCAGGGACTCTACAATGAGCAGTTCTTC. Protein: CASSLGQGLYNEQFF.

The chain carries TRBV5-6 and TRBJ1-2; 11 bases agree with TRBD1. The trim removed 0 bases at V and 4 bases at J, leaving 2 bases unmatched. CDR1 is SGHDT, CDR2 YYEEEE, per germline. The CDR3 is made up of 15 amino acids. The CDR3 is CASSLGTGGGYGYTF. The CDR3, as DNA: TGTGCCAGCAGCTTGGGGACAGGGGGCGGCTATGGCTACACCTTC.

A word on this clone: The sample contains more than one DNA sequence encoding this CDR3. The V gene is TRBV11-2, the J gene TRBJ1-5, with a possible D match to TRBD1 (5 bases). This CDR3 is 14 amino acids long. Germline V gene lookup returns CDR1 SGHAT and CDR2 FQNNGV. The ends were cut back, 1 base at V and 1 base at J, with 5 bases in the middle. The CDR3 nucleotides read TGTGCCAGCAGCTTAGGGGGGAGCAATCAGCCCCAGCATTTT. Translating gives CASSLGGSNQPQHF.

The CDR3 loop reads CASSLRSGQGTAEAFF. CDR3 in DNA: TGTGCCAGCAGCCTCCGCTCTGGGCAGGGGACGGCTGAAGCTTTCTTT. This chain joins TRBV5-4 and TRBJ1-1, with D perhaps matching TRBD1 (6 bases). The V end lost 4 bases, the J end lost 6 bases, and 22 bases lay between the germline ends. Germline-derived CDR1 and CDR2 are SGHNT and YYREEE (reference sequence). The CDR3 spans 16 residues.

This chain joins TRBV27 and TRBJ2-1; D is perhaps TRBD1 (5 bases). From germline, CDR1 is MNHEY and CDR2 SMNVEV (reference sequence). The CDR3 sequence is 14 residues long. V was trimmed by 5 bases and J by 7 bases, leaving 15 bases between them. The CDR3 protein is CASSTPGWINEQFF. The CDR3 DNA follows: TGTGCCAGCAGTACACCAGGGTGGATTAATGAGCAGTTCTTC.

The rearrangement links TRBV19 to TRBJ1-1; D might be TRBD1 (6 bases). The CDR3 extends over 15 amino acids. Germline values: CDR1 LNHDA, CDR2 SQIVND (reference sequence). Trimming pared 6 bases from V and 3 bases from J, leaving 17 bases between. The CDR3: CASSTQRDTDTEAFF. CDR3 sequence (DNA): TGTGCCAGTAGCACTCAGCGGGACACGGACACTGAAGCTTTCTTT. The full variable domain, in which reference TRBV19 and TRBJ1-1 provide the parts outside the CDR3, is DGGITQSPKYLFRKEGQNVTLSCEQNLNHDAMYWYRQDPGQGLRLIYYSQIVNDFQKGDIAEGYSVSREKKESFPLTVTSAQKNPTAFYLCASSTQRDTDTEAFFGQGTRLTVV.

This rearrangement joins TRBV7-3 to TRBJ2-5; D gene uncertain. There are 13 residues in the CDR3. CDR1 and CDR2 from the germline V gene are SGHTA and FQGTGA. The ends were cut back, 0 bases at V and 5 bases at J, with 7 bases in the middle. CDR3 sequence reads: CASSLTRTETQYF. CDR3 coding DNA: TGTGCCAGCAGCTTAACTAGGACGGAGACCCAGTACTTC. The full variable domain, completed using reference TRBV7-3 and TRBJ2-5, is GAGVSQTPSNKVTEKGKYVELRCDPISGHTALYWYRQSLGQGPEFLIYFQGTGAADDSGLPNDRFFAVRPEGSVSTLKIQRTERGDSAVYLCASSLTRTETQYFGPGTRLLVL.

The rearrangement links TRBV21-1 to TRBJ1-5; whether TRBD1, the table's D call, matches the DNA was not checked. TRBV21-1 is a listed pseudogene. This CDR3 region has 15 residues. Here the CDR3 reads CASRTGAYSNQPQHF. CDR3 DNA sequence: TGTGCCAGCAGAACAGGGGCTTATAGCAATCAGCCCCAGCATTTT.

The rearrangement links TRBV21-1 to TRBJ1-1. TRBV21-1 is marked as a pseudogene. The CDR3 is 15 residues long. The CDR3 DNA reads as TGTGCCAGCAGCAAAGCCCCCAGGGAGTGCACTGAAGCTTTCTTT. This gives the protein CASSKAPRECTEAFF.

This clone occurred a few times. In the same sample, other DNA sequences code for this CDR3. The chain carries TRBV27 and TRBJ1-1; D ambiguous. V was cut by 3 bases and J by 8 bases, with 7 bases left in between. Germline CDR1 and CDR2: MNHEY and SMNVEV (reference sequence). The CDR3 has 11 residues. CDR3 sequence (DNA): TGTGCCAGCAGTTTTGGCCGGGAAGCTTTCTTT. Protein: CASSFGREAFF.

The chain carries TRBV7-2 and TRBJ2-7; D perhaps matches TRBD2 (6 bases). Germline lookup yields CDR1 SGHTA and CDR2 FQGNSA. The V gene lost 7 bases and the J gene lost 4 bases, with 20 bases spanning the gap. This CDR3 comprises 15 residues. The CDR3 region is CASIRRPGGNYEQYF. CDR3 nucleotide sequence: TGTGCCAGCATCCGAAGGCCGGGCGGGAATTACGAGCAGTACTTC.

The V call is TRBV7-8, the J call TRBJ2-7; TRBD2 matches 9 bases. From germline, CDR1 is SGHVS and CDR2 FQNEAQ. The CDR3 loop spans 18 amino acids. V lost 1 base and J lost 1; bases outside the gene matches: 11. The CDR3 DNA sequence: TGTGCCAGCAGCTTAGGTCTTTGGGGTAGCGGGAGTTCCTACGAGCAGTACTTC. This sequence encodes CASSLGLWGSGSSYEQYF.

The chain combines TRBV28 with TRBJ1-1; 9 nucleotides align to TRBD1. This CDR3 has 15 residues. The germline CDR1 and CDR2 sequences are MDHEN and SYDVKM. V gave up 3 bases and J gave up 3 bases; unmatched junction bases: 5. The DNA of the CDR3 is TGTGCCAGCAGTTTCGTCAGGACAGGGGACACTGAAGCTTTCTTT. Translating gives CASSFVRTGDTEAFF.

The chain couples TRBV5-1 to TRBJ1-1; maybe TRBD1 (6 bases). Germline assignment: CDR1 SGHRS and CDR2 YFSETQ. This CDR3 contains 17 residues. The ends were cut back, 1 base at V and 0 bases at J, with 16 bases in the middle. Here the CDR3 reads CASSLWGGGVMNTEAFF. CDR3 DNA sequence: TGCGCCAGCAGCTTGTGGGGAGGGGGTGTCATGAACACTGAAGCTTTCTTT. Using reference TRBV5-1 and TRBJ1-1 for the parts outside the CDR3, the full variable domain is KAGVTQTPRYLIKTRGQQVTLSCSPISGHRSVSWYQQTPGQGLQFLFEYFSETQRNKGNFPGRFSGRQFSNSRSEMNVSTLELGDSALYLCASSLWGGGVMNTEAFFGQGTRLTVV.

This chain joins TRBV27 and TRBJ2-7; the D gene is possibly TRBD1 (5 bases). Trimming took off 5 bases at V and 7 bases at J, with 18 bases between the two ends. The germline V gene encodes CDR1 MNHEY and CDR2 SMNVEV (reference sequence). This CDR3 contains 14 residues. This CDR3 reads CASSGPRGWWEQYF. CDR3 DNA sequence: TGTGCCAGCAGTGGCCCAAGGGGCTGGTGGGAGCAGTACTTC.